The entry below describes one T cell receptor (beta chain). Here immunoSEQ multiplex PCR was the method, and the copy in TCRdb shows in-frame clones only, minus some. Among about 250,000 clones listed, about 91% were seen once. This CDR3 contains 15 residues. Trimming cost V 2 bases and J 7 bases, with 14 bases left between them. CDR1 is MDHEN, CDR2 SYDVKM, per germline. The sample is drawn from a study of blood T cell repertoires in COVID-19. Study information: Collection of acute and convalescent COVID-19 samples took place in the United States, Italy and Spain. Sources were T cells, B-cell-depleted T cells, or PBMCs; the material itself was cDNA or gDNA.

Material: peripheral blood. The gene calls are TRBV28 and TRBJ2-2; weak D call: TRBD2 (6 bases). The TCR originated in a man older than 75 with acute or convalescent COVID-19. The CDR3 is CASSLTGRTGGELFF. CDR3 DNA: TGTGCCAGCAGTTTAACGGGGAGGACTGGCGGGGAGCTGTTTTTT.